Below, one T cell receptor beta chain is given with its context. Clones were sequenced by immunoSEQ multiplex PCR, and TCRdb holds only the in-frame ones, with some missing. The repertoire has hundreds of thousands of clones, around 87% of them found once; the top ten carry 0.009% to 0.0095%. The record originates from a study of shared T cell receptors in the human thymus. This sample was also put to use in a study of human thymus T cells.

The sample comprised thymocytes. The clonotype comes from a boy less than two years old with a congenital heart defect.

This chain's CDR3 is CASAKGGLGANVLTF. For the CDR3, the DNA is TGTGCCAGCGCGAAGGGGGGGCTAGGGGCCAACGTCCTGACTTTC. The chain recombines TRBV9 with TRBJ2-6; TRBD2 is a possible D gene (7 bases). The CDR3 extends over 15 amino acids. Trimming stripped 7 bases from V and 4 bases from J, with 15 bases between. In germline, CDR1 is SGDLS, CDR2 YYNGEE.